In its sample, the clone carrying this T cell receptor (beta chain) was seen many times. This sample stems from a study of human T cells and chemical hapten exposure. Germline V CDR1 and CDR2: SQVTM, ANQGSEA. The CDR3 is 15 residues long. V was shortened by 6 bases and J by 7 bases, with 21 bases between the two germline ends. The time point is: pre-sensitization, week 0. The sample's treatment: therapeutic diphenylcyclopropenone sensitization with weekly scalp DPC. Blood draws came before every patch-test application. TCRdb re-called the RACE reads through MiXCR, storing one row per CDR3 protein. The profile shows some 84,000 distinct CDR3 sequences, 8.5% of them singletons.

This clonotype was sampled from a man between 35 and 55 years old with alopecia areata. Some clones in this sample may be carry-over from other donors' samples. V gene TRBV29-1 combines with J gene TRBJ1-4, with D possibly matching TRBD1 (6 bases). The input for sequencing was whole blood, taken in connection with sensitization to the hapten diphenylcyclopropenone (DPC). CDR3 bases: TGCAGCGTAGTTCGATGGGCAGGGGATGGTGAAAAACTGTTTTTT. Protein: CSVVRWAGDGEKLFF.